The sequence of this T cell receptor beta chain was determined in a study of low-dose radiotherapy and immunotherapy resistance in tumors. TRAV- and TRBV-specific primers primed first-strand cDNA, covering alpha and beta chains. TCRs underwent about 22 PCR cycles of amplification with a constant-region primer and V-primer adapter. TCRdb called the reads again in MiXCR, with one record for every CDR3 protein. The data contain some 82,000 distinct CDR3 sequences, approximately 20% of them singletons. This clonotype was recorded at least ten times. The time point was: before trial treatment. V lost 0 bases and J lost 11; bases outside the gene matches: 9. The germline V gene has CDR1 MNHEY and CDR2 SVGEGT. The CDR3 has 14 amino acids.

This receptor was obtained from a male donor with prostate cancer. This material consisted of PBMCs, taken before treatment. The chain uses TRBV6-2 or TRBV6-3 and TRBJ2-7; 8 positions agree with TRBD1. In nucleotides, the CDR3 is TGTGCCAGCAGTTACTCGTCGAGAGAGACAGGGGAGTACTTC. Translated: CASSYSSRETGEYF.